Below, 9 T cell receptor beta chains from the same sample are listed, as sequenced in a study of blood T cell repertoires in COVID-19. TCRdb's copy holds only in-frame clones and misses some; the assay was immunoSEQ multiplex PCR. The table records over 95,000 clones, around 88% of them present only once. The sequenced material came from peripheral blood. All receptors derive from a human donor with acute or convalescent COVID-19. The donor label of this sample is uncertain.

V is TRBV4-1 and J is TRBJ2-3, with 9 bases aligning to TRBD2. The CDR3 spans 16 residues. V was pared by 4 bases and J by 4 bases, with 9 bases of the junction left unmatched. Germline V gene data show CDR1 as MGHRA and CDR2 as YSYEKL. The CDR3 protein is CASSREGGGASDTQYF. The CDR3 bases are TGCGCCAGCAGCCGCGAGGGCGGGGGGGCATCAGATACGCAGTATTTT.

V is TRBV5-4 and J is TRBJ1-5; D is ambiguous. The CDR3 is 16 amino acids. Germline values: CDR1 SGHNT, CDR2 YYREEE (reference sequence). Trimming removed 4 bases at V and 0 bases at J, with 14 bases between. The CDR3 sequence is CASSPVPGLSNQPQHF. For the CDR3, the DNA is TGTGCCAGCAGCCCCGTGCCTGGGCTTAGCAATCAGCCCCAGCATTTT.

This clone has a single count. The chain uses TRBV4-3 and TRBJ1-6, with D tentatively TRBD1 (6 bases). Germline CDR1 and CDR2: LGHNA and YSLEER. CDR3 length: 14 residues. Trimming removed 0 bases at V and 11 bases at J, with 11 bases between. The DNA for the CDR3 is TGCGCCAGCAGCCAAGAGGGGGCCCGGCCACCCCTCCACTTT. It encodes CASSQEGARPPLHF.

This clone has just one count. The chain couples TRBV5-4 to TRBJ1-4; 9 bases match TRBD1. Germline values: CDR1 SGHNT, CDR2 YYREEE (reference sequence). Germline trimming cut 1 base from V and 7 bases from J; bases unmatched to any gene: 5. The CDR3 consists of 15 residues. The CDR3: CASSLRGQGSEKLFF. CDR3 coding DNA: TGTGCCAGCAGCTTGAGGGGACAGGGTTCTGAAAAACTGTTTTTT.

The chain couples TRBV7-2 to TRBJ2-3; unclear D gene. The germline V and J ends were trimmed by 4 bases and 5 bases, with 10 bases remaining between them. This CDR3 comprises 13 residues. The germline V gene has CDR1 SGHTA and CDR2 FQGNSA. CDR3: CASSSLSLDTQYF. The CDR3 DNA follows: TGTGCCAGCAGCTCACTATCGTTAGATACGCAGTATTTT. Using reference TRBV7-2 and TRBJ2-3 for the parts outside the CDR3, the full variable domain is GAGVSQSPSNKVTEKGKDVELRCDPISGHTALYWYRQSLGQGLEFLIYFQGNSAPDKSGLPSDRFSAERTGGSVSTLTIQRTQQEDSAVYLCASSSLSLDTQYFGPGTRLTVL.

The chain recombines TRBV12-3 or TRBV12-4 with TRBJ2-5, with no clear D. With 2 bases removed from V and 1 base from J, the gap between germline ends came to 5 bases. This CDR3 has 13 residues. The CDR3 sequence is CASSLTVQETQYF. CDR3 in DNA: TGTGCCAGCAGTTTAACAGTCCAAGAGACCCAGTACTTC.

The V gene is TRBV4-2, the J gene TRBJ2-1; D gene unclear. This CDR3 contains 16 residues. From germline, CDR1 is LGHNA and CDR2 YNFKEQ. The ends were cut back, 0 bases at V and 1 base at J, with 10 bases in the middle. The CDR3 nucleotides are TGTGCCAGCAGCCAAGATTGGGCAGATTCCTACAATGAGCAGTTCTTC. Its translation: CASSQDWADSYNEQFF.

The V call is TRBV27, the J call TRBJ2-7; D perhaps matches TRBD1 (6 bases). CDR1 is MNHEY, CDR2 SMNVEV, per germline (reference sequence). The CDR3 runs to 14 residues. Trimming left V 7 bases short and J 2 bases short, with 15 bases between. CDR3 sequence: CASKVQGYTYEQYF. The CDR3 coding sequence is TGTGCCAGCAAGGTCCAGGGGTATACCTACGAGCAGTACTTC.

The chain combines TRBV4-2 with TRBJ2-7; D not resolved. With 0 bases removed from V and 3 bases from J, the gap between germline ends came to 6 bases. The CDR3 is made up of 13 amino acids. Germline V gene sequence: CDR1 LGHNA, CDR2 YNFKEQ. Here the CDR3 DNA reads TGTGCCAGCAGCCAAGATCCAGACTACGAGCAGTACTTC. Amino acids: CASSQDPDYEQYF.